This T cell receptor beta chain is from a study of shared clonotypes between healthy human individuals. Study-level results: The sampled material consisted only of blood, and tissue repertoires are likely to differ.

The CDR3 runs to 14 residues. Germline CDR1 reads SGHRS; CDR2 reads YFSETQ. V was clipped by 4 bases and J by 5 bases; unmatched bases: 6. As for this clone: Its antigen is currently unknown. The identical CDR3 is also encoded by other nucleotide sequences in the sample.

This table comes from immunoSEQ multiplex PCR, and its TCRdb copy is limited to in-frame clones, with some not included. The sample lists roughly 1,600,000 clones; roughly 98.5% were seen once. The TCR was taken from a man younger than 45 in good health. Sequencing used naive CD4+ T cells sorted from blood. This sample's subset: CD45RA+ positively selected. This sequence joins TRBV5-1 and TRBJ2-5; TRBD1 matches 9 bases. The CDR3 nucleotides are TGCGCCAGCAGCCTCGAAGGGACAGGGGAGACCCAGTACTTC. This sequence encodes CASSLEGTGETQYF.